The source of this T cell receptor beta chain is a study of T cell clonality in common variable immunodeficiency. Study-wide points: Authors noted CVID clonality's cause needs subpopulation repertoire sequencing. TCRbeta clonality was increased in CVID versus healthy controls. Fewer TCRbeta clones were shared among CVID subjects than controls.

Blood samples were heparinized, roughly 5 to 8 ml per donor. CDR1 and CDR2 (germline): GTSNPN, SVGIG (reference sequence). This CDR3 has 13 residues. With respect to this clone: What it recognizes is unknown. Read data end 3 residues before the CDR3 end; the end is taken from the germline J gene.

The method was immunoSEQ multiplex PCR; TCRdb's version includes in-frame clones alone and lacks a portion of them. This set yields tens of thousands of clones and no singletons; the top ten hold around 2.7%. This chain uses TRBV30 with TRBJ1-2; TRBD1 is a possible D gene (5 bases). The sequence came from a person aged 18-70 years in good health. The source material was peripheral blood mononuclear cells. The CDR3 bases that were read are TGTGCCTGGGAACCCGACAGCTCGTACACC. Amino acid sequence: CAWEPDSSYT. The whole CDR3 reads CAWEPDSSYTYTF.